This T cell receptor (beta chain) was identified during a study of vaccination and CD4 T cells after COVID-19 (dated by TCRdb to about 2022). Looking at the study overall: Convalescent patients had a positive SARS-CoV-2 result on nasal swab PCR, and of these patients, 8 or 9 had mild disease and one had severe disease. Control cultures used a CEFX viral epitope pool as positive control, an HIV-1 Nef peptide pool as negative control, or no peptide. Overlapping spike peptide pools from SARS-CoV-2 and from the common cold coronaviruses HCoV-NL63, HCoV-OC43 and HCoV-229E were used as culture stimuli. Post-COVID blood samples were collected from convalescent patients a median of about 92 days after diagnosis, with a range of about 30 to 170 days. Post-vaccine blood samples were collected a median of about 72 days after the second vaccine dose, ranging from roughly 12 to 241 days. In approximately eleven COVID-19 convalescent patients and a handful of infection-naive healthy vaccine recipients, the spike-specific CD4+ TCR repertoire before mRNA vaccination was compared with the repertoire after mRNA vaccination. Participants received two doses of either the Pfizer-BioNTech BNT162b2 vaccine (n=8) or the Moderna mRNA-1273 vaccine (n=2). In the convalescent cohort there were six males and four females, among whom were two Hispanic individuals, seven Caucasians, two Asians and one multiracial person. Study-wide conclusions, independent of this receptor: Of the vaccine-specific clones found in convalescent patients, nearly all (304 of 307) were mono-reactive for SARS-CoV-2 spike instead of being cross-reactive with common cold coronaviruses. The median number of SARS-CoV-2-reactive clonotypes rose from around 20 after infection to some 40 after vaccination, but the change was not significant. In convalescent patients, a median around 89% of post-vaccine SARS-CoV-2-reactive clones were detected only after vaccination, suggesting vaccine-specific priming. Only a relatively small number of convalescent patients were included in the study, and early timepoints following natural infection were not analyzed.

The CDR1 and CDR2 encoded by the germline V gene are SQVTM and ANQGSEA. The CDR3 sequence holds 14 residues, the cysteine and phenylalanine included. Kept here is only the CDR3 DNA, which spans 42 bases and is read in frame from base 1. V is shortened by 7 bases, J by 3 bases, and the region joining them spans 17 bases. The method was PCR. DNA from cultured CD4+ T cells underwent TCR sequencing with the Oncomine TCR Beta short-read assay at the Johns Hopkins FTIC core. Genomic DNA was extracted from the cultured CD4+ T cells with the QIAamp micro DNA kit. Oncomine TCR Beta libraries made from cultured CD4+ T cells were pooled using unique dual indexes and sequenced on an Illumina iSeq 100. Regarding the original processing steps: Non-productive sequences were removed, and CDR3s that did not start with C, did not end with F or W, or were shorter than 7 amino acids were discarded. The MANAFEST web application identified antigen-specific clonotypes by comparing peptide-stimulated wells against reference wells and other culture wells. For a clone to be called positive, the clone needed an FDR below 0.05, an odds ratio above 5, and a productive frequency above 0.1% in at least two of three replicate wells. A clonotype counted as cross-reactive if it showed significant expansion both in the SARS-CoV-2 spike wells and in at least one common cold coronavirus spike condition. Using R version 3.6.1, CDR3 homology was evaluated through Levenshtein distances (stringdist) along with unrooted phylogenetic trees (ape). The public reads were reanalyzed by TCRdb: fastp trimming at Q25, MiXCR alignment, in-frame beta chains only. Merged by CDR3 protein, the rows form single entries marked with the most common genes and DNA. These V and J calls derive from TCRdb rather than the authors' analysis. The sample profile shows under 25,000 distinct CDR3 sequences; about 40% of them were found once. The ten largest clones capture approximately 26% of the sample.

Comments on this clonotype: Its recognized antigen is unknown. There are no base qualities to consult, and no much larger clone falls within one base.

What this sample's treatment or condition label stands for: approximately 10-day PBMC culture with coronavirus spike peptide pools or control peptides (ViraFEST assay). The ViraFEST assay, used in the study, expanded antigen-specific T cells with peptide pools and then identified the expanded clonotypes through TCR sequencing. The positive SARS-CoV-2 PCR tests of the convalescent patients were dated from March to December 2020, before the Alpha, Beta and Delta variants emerged in the United States. Each well held approximately 2 million PBMCs cultured in IMDM containing about 5% human AB serum and roughly 10 IU/ml IL-2, with around 9.2 ug/ml peptide pools added. Half of the culture medium was replaced with fresh IL-2-containing medium on days 3 and 7. After about 10 days of culture, CD4+ T cells were isolated by negative selection using the EasySep CD4+ T cell isolation kit. Ficoll-Paque Plus gradient centrifugation was used to isolate PBMCs from whole blood, and the isolated PBMCs were then either used fresh or cryopreserved at -140C. Culture conditions were generally each tested in triplicate wells.

Sequenced here: CD4+ T cells from blood, cultured in vitro, sampled before SARS-CoV-2 vaccination. The chain links TRBV29-1 with TRBJ2-3; matching of 6 bases hints at TRBD2 as the D gene. This receptor was taken from a human donor who had recovered from COVID-19. The CDR3 protein sequence reads: CSGKRGIGTDTQYF. In nucleotides, the sequence is TGCAGCGGTAAACGGGGGATAGGGACAGATACGCAGTATTTT.